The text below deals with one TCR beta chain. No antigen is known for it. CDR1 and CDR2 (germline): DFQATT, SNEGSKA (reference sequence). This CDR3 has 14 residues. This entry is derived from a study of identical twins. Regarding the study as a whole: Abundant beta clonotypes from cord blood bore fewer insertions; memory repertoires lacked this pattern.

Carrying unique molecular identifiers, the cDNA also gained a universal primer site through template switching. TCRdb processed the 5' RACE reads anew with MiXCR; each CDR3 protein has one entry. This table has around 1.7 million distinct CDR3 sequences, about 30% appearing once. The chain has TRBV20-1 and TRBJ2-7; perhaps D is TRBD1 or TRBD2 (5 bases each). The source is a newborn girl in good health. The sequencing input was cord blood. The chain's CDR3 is CSITGTGSSYEQYF. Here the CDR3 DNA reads TGCTCTATTACCGGGACGGGGAGCTCCTACGAGCAGTACTTC.